The entry that follows covers one TCR beta chain sequence. The target antigen is unknown. A single base separates this from a much larger clone, so it may be a read error. Alongside a J-beta primer mix, a sample-barcoded 5' primer served in a second PCR lasting about 7 to 12 cycles. TCRdb called the 5' RACE reads again in MiXCR, with one record for every CDR3 protein. The table has 790,000 or so distinct CDR3 sequences, more than 35% seen once. The record originates from a study of blood T cells in healthy people across ages. Points from the study as a whole: Greater diversity and more naive CD4+ cells were seen in long-lived donors than in aged donors. Those diversity estimates obtained from one million T cells were thought to be underestimates.

CDR3 length: 15 amino acids. The ends were cut back, 5 bases at V and 3 bases at J, with 14 bases in the middle. Germline CDR1 and CDR2: MDHEN and SYDVKM. PBMCs were isolated at a quantity of at least 6 million per sample. The receptor was isolated from an elderly man in good health. The sample consisted of blood. V gene TRBV28 combines with J gene TRBJ2-1; a possible D gene is TRBD1 (6 bases). This chain's CDR3 is CASSLGQKCYNEQFF. The CDR3 DNA reads TGTGCCAGCAGTCTCGGACAGAAATGCTACAATGAGCAGTTCTTC.